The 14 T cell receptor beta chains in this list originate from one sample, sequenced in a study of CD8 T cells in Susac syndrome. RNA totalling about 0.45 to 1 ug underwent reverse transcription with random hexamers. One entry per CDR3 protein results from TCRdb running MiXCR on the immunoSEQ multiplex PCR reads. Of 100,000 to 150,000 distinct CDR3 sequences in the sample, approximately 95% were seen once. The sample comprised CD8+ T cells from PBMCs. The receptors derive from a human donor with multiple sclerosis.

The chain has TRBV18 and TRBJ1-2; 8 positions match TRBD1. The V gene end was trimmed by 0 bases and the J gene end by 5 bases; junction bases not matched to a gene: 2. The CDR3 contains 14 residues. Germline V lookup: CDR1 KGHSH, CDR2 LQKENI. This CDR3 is CASSPPGQGYGYTF. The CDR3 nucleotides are TGTGCCAGCTCACCACCCGGACAGGGATATGGCTACACCTTC. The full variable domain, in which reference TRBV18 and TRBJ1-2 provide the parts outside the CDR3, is NAGVMQNPRHLVRRRGQEARLRCSPMKGHSHVYWYRQLPEEGLKFMVYLQKENIIDESGMPKERFSAEFPKEGPSILRIQQVVRGDSAAYFCASSPPGQGYGYTFGSGTRLTVV.

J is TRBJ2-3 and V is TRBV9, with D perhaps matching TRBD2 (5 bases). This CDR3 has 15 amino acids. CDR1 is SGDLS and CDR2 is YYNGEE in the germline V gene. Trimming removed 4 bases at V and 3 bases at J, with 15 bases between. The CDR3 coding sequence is TGTGCCAGCAGCCCCTCGAGGGCGTGGACAGATACGCAGTATTTT. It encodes CASSPSRAWTDTQYF.

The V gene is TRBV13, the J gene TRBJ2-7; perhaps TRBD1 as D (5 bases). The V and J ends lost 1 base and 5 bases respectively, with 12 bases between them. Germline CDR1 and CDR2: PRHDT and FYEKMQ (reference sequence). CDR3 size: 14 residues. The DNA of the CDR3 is TGTGCCAGCAGCTTAGCAGGGAATCCCCACGAGCAGTACGTC. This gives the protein CASSLAGNPHEQYV.

The CDR3 sequence: CATPFRAGGTDTQYF. CDR3 nucleotides: TGTGCCACCCCCTTTAGGGCGGGAGGGACAGATACGCAGTATTTT. The J gene is TRBJ2-3, the V gene TRBV24-1; the match to TRBD2 covers 9 bases. Per the germline V gene, CDR1 is KGHDR and CDR2 is SFDVKD. With V trimmed by 9 bases and J by 3 bases, 9 bases remained unmatched. This CDR3 has 15 residues.

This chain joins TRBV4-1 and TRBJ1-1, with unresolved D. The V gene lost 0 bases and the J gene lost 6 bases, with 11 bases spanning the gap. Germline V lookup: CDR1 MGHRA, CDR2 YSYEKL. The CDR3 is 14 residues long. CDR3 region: CASSQDGVPPEAFF. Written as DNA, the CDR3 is TGCGCCAGCAGCCAAGATGGGGTTCCCCCTGAAGCTTTCTTT.

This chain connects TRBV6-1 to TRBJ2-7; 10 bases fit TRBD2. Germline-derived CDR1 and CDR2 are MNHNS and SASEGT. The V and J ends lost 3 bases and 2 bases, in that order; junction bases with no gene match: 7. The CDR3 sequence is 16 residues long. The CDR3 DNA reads TGTGCCAGCAGTGAGCCTAGCGGGGGTCTCCCCTACGAGCAGTACTTC. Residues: CASSEPSGGLPYEQYF.

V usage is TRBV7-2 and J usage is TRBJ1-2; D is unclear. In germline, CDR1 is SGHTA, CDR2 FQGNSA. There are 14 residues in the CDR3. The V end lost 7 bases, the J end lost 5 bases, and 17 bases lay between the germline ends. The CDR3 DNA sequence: TGTGCCAGCACCTCCCCGCCGGGTGGATATGGCTACACCTTC. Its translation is CASTSPPGGYGYTF.

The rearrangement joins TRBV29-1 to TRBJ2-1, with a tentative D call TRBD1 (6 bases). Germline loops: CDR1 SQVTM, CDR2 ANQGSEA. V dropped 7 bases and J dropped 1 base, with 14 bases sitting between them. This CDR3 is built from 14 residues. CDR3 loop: CSGLGAESYNEQFF. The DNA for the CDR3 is TGCAGCGGATTGGGGGCGGAATCCTACAATGAGCAGTTCTTC.

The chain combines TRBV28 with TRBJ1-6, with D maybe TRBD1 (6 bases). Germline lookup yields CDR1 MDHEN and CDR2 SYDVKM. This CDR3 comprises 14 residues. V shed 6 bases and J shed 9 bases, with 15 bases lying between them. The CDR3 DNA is TGTGCCAGCAGGCCGGGACAACGGAGTTCACCCCTCCACTTT. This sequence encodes CASRPGQRSSPLHF. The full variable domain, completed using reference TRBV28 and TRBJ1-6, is DVKVTQSSRYLVKRTGEKVFLECVQDMDHENMFWYRQDPGLGLRLIYFSYDVKMKEKGDIPEGYSVSREKKERFSLILESASTNQTSMYLCASRPGQRSSPLHFGNGTRLTVT.

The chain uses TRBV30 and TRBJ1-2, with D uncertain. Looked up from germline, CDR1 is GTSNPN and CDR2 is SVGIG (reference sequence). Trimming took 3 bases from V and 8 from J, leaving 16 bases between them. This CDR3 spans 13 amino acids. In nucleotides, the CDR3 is TGTGCCTGGAGGCGGAACCAGGAATTGGGCTACACCTTC. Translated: CAWRRNQELGYTF.

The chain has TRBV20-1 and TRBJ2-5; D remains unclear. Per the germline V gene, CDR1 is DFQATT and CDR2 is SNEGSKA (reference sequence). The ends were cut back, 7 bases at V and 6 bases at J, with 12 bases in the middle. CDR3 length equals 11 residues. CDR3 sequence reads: CSGPRTQTQYF. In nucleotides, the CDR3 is TGCAGTGGGCCTAGAACGCAGACCCAGTACTTC.

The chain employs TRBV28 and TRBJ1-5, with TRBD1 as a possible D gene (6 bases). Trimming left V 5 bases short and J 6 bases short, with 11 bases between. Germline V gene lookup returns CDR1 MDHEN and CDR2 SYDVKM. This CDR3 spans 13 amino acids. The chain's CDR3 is CASSPRGSQPQHF. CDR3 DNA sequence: TGTGCCAGCAGTCCCAGGGGTTCTCAGCCCCAGCATTTT. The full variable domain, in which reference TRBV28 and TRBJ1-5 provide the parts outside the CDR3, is DVKVTQSSRYLVKRTGEKVFLECVQDMDHENMFWYRQDPGLGLRLIYFSYDVKMKEKGDIPEGYSVSREKKERFSLILESASTNQTSMYLCASSPRGSQPQHFGDGTRLSIL.

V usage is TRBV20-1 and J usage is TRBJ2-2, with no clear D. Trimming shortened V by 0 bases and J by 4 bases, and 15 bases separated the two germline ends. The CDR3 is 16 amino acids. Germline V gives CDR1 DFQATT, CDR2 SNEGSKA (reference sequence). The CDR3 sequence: CSARDADWASTGELFF. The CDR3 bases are TGCAGTGCTAGAGATGCCGACTGGGCAAGCACCGGGGAGCTGTTTTTT.

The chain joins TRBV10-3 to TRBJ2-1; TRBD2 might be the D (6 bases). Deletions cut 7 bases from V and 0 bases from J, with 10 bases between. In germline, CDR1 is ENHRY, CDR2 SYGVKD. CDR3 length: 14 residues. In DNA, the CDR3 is TGTGCCATCACCTTCGGGAGCTCCTACAATGAGCAGTTCTTC. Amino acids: CAITFGSSYNEQFF.